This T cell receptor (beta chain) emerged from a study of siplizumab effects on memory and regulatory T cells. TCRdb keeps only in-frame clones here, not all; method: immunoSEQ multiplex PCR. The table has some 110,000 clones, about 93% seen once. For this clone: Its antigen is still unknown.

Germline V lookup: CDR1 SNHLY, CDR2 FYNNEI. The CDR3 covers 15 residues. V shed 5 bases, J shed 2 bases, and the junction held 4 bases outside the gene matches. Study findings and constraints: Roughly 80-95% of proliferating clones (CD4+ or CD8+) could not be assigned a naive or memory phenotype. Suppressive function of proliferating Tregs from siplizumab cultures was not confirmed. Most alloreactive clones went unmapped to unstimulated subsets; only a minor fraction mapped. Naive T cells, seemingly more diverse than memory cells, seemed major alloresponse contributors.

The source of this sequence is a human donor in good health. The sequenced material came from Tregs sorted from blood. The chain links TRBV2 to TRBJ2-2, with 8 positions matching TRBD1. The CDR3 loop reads CASSRTGPNTGELFF. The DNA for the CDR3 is TGTGCCAGCAGTCGGACAGGGCCCAACACCGGGGAGCTGTTTTTT.